One T cell receptor (beta chain) is described in this entry. The junction differs from germline at one of its ends, possibly a read error. This entry comes from a study of tumor and adjacent non-tumor tissue in lung cancer. This CDR3 spans 15 amino acids. Looked up from germline, CDR1 is SGHAT and CDR2 is FQNNGV. A modified ARM-PCR protocol with three rounds of nested PCR amplified TCRbeta. A single record per CDR3 protein comes from TCRdb applying MiXCR to the multiplex PCR reads. The sample holds about 82,000 distinct CDR3 sequences, around 74% seen once. RNA was extracted from bulk tissue without any cell sorting.

The sequenced sample was lung tumor tissue. The chain uses TRBV11-2 and TRBJ2-5, with TRBD2 as a possible D gene (7 bases). The source of this sequence is a woman in her forties or fifties with non-small cell lung cancer. In DNA, the CDR3 is TGTGCCGGCAGCTCGTCCGGGACGGGGGGCGAGAGCCAGTACTTC. This gives the protein CAGSSSGTGGESQYF.